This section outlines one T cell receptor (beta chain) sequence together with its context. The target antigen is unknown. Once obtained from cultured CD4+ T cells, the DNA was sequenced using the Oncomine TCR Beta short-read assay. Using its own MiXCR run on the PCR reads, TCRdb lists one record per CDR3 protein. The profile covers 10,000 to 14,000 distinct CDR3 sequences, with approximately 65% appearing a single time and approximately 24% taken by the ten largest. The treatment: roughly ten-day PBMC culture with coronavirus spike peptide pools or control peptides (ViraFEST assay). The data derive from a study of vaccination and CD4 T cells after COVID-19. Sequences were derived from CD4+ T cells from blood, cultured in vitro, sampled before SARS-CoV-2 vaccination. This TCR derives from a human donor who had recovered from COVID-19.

CDR3 coding DNA: TGTGCCAGCAGTAAAGCGGGAGTAGGGACCGGGGAGCTGTTTTTT. The encoded protein is CASSKAGVGTGELFF. This rearrangement joins TRBV28 to TRBJ2-2, with 8 bases matching TRBD2. This CDR3 is built from 15 residues. Per germline, CDR1 MDHEN and CDR2 SYDVKM. V shed 5 bases, J shed 5 bases, and the junction held 7 bases outside the gene matches.